The 4 T cell receptor beta chains below were found in one sample sequenced in a study of shared clonotypes between healthy human individuals. Naive CD8 cells lacked CD45RO, underwent positive selection for CCR7 and left out terminally differentiated effector memory CD45RA+ cells. TCRdb's table, derived via immunoSEQ multiplex PCR, lists solely in-frame clones and lacks some. This repertoire shows around 620,000 clones, roughly 95% found once; its top ten account for over 0.095%. Sequencing was carried out using naive CD8+ T cells sorted from blood. These receptor sequences come from a woman younger than 45 in good health.

This chain links TRBV4-1 with TRBJ2-7, with D maybe TRBD2 (6 bases). V gave up 1 base and J gave up 7 bases, with 17 bases separating them. This CDR3 has 15 amino acids. Germline values: CDR1 MGHRA, CDR2 YSYEKL. In DNA, the CDR3 is TGCGCCAGCAGCCAAGTCCTTGGCGGGGAGAGAGAGCAGTACTTC. Its translation: CASSQVLGGEREQYF.

Remarks on this clone: Other DNA sequences within the sample encode an identical CDR3. V usage is TRBV28 and J usage is TRBJ2-7, with D unclear. V lost 3 bases to trimming and J lost 1 base, with 7 bases between them. The CDR3 is made up of 13 amino acids. Germline values: CDR1 MDHEN, CDR2 SYDVKM. The CDR3 DNA sequence: TGTGCCAGCAGTTTTGGGCCGTCCTACGAGCAGTACTTC. This gives the protein CASSFGPSYEQYF.

V and J are TRBV13 and TRBJ2-3, with TRBD2 as a possible D gene (6 bases). From germline, CDR1 is PRHDT and CDR2 FYEKMQ (reference sequence). V lost 0 bases and J lost 5, with 12 bases in between. This CDR3 spans 15 amino acids. CDR3 sequence: CASSLGSGLEDTQYF. The CDR3, as DNA: TGTGCCAGCAGCTTAGGAAGCGGGTTGGAAGATACGCAGTATTTT. The complete variable domain, with remaining parts taken from reference TRBV13 and TRBJ2-3, reads AAGVIQSPRHLIKEKRETATLKCYPIPRHDTVYWYQQGPGQDPQFLISFYEKMQSDKGSIPDRFSAQQFSDYHSELNMSSLELGDSALYFCASSLGSGLEDTQYFGPGTRLTVL.

This chain links TRBV28 with TRBJ1-5, with D uncertain. The ends were cut back, 3 bases at V and 3 bases at J, with 15 bases in the middle. Germline CDR1 reads MDHEN; CDR2 reads SYDVKM. The CDR3 extends over 16 amino acids. The CDR3 DNA is TGTGCCAGCAGTTTTCGGCGGGTAACATCCAATCAGCCCCAGCATTTT. Translating gives CASSFRRVTSNQPQHF.